This T cell receptor (beta chain) was sequenced for a study of T cell repertoires in ileal Crohn's disease (dated by TCRdb to the late 2010s). Concerning the study at large: Median disease duration was approximately 8.3 years, and about 40% of patients were identified as active smokers at the time of surgery. Surgery was performed for a complication in all patients, with stricturing disease in around 60% and penetrating disease in approximately 40%. Postoperative therapy was given to about half of the patients, with thiopurines administered to roughly twelve patients and anti-TNF agents administered to under 20 patients. The M6 samples were biopsies of the neoterminal ileum collected during postoperative colonoscopy. TCR repertoire analysis was performed in a few dozen Crohn's disease patients drawn from a prospective multicentre cohort. The study was conducted in parallel with a multicentre cohort built to find predictors of early endoscopic recurrence after ileocolonic resection. A Rutgeerts score higher than i0 was the definition used for endoscopic postoperative recurrence. The study sequenced approximately 150 mucosal samples from 55 or so patients, taken at several locations on the surgical specimen and at postoperative endoscopy. General conclusions and limits of the study: Only a subgroup of patients, of unstated size, had mucosal CD4 and CD8 T cells sorted and sequenced. Endoscopic recurrence was linked to a higher percentage of high-frequency clones at surgery, and recurrence occurred in every patient whose clonality exceeded 26.8% (18/57). Postoperative endoscopy timing varied within the first year after surgery, with a median delay of around 6.8 months. Compared with non-smokers, patients who were active smokers at surgery showed a significantly higher proportion of clonal expansions (approximately 26% vs 20%, p=0.02). More high-frequency clones were carried by sorted CD8 T cells than by CD4 T cells, suggesting that mucosal expansions were mainly CD8.

For commercial TCRB immunosequencing, around 500 nanograms of biopsy DNA were submitted for each sample. CDR3 regions were amplified from genomic DNA by Adaptive Biotechnology using a two-step, amplification bias-controlled multiplex PCR. In the first PCR, primers covered every V and J gene segment, and in the second PCR, barcodes and Illumina adapters were added. An Illumina instrument was used to sequence the CDR3 libraries. Concerning the study's data processing: Vendor-provided pipelines were combined with custom analysis of raw data in R/Bioconductor under R version 3.3.0. Clonality, which ranges from 0 to 1, was calculated as the inverse of the normalised Shannon entropy across all productive clones. The repertoire share taken up by the top 100 clones defined high-frequency clones, and only clones that passed a 95% confidence test were kept. Repertoire diversity was measured with the Simpson index, and overlap between samples was measured with the Morisita-Horn index. TCRdb holds this immuneACCESS table with in-frame rearrangements only. Some clones are missing; in checked studies, unresolved V genes explain under half, and the rest has no known cause. V and J calls and clone size are those listed in that table; D and trimming were worked out from the DNA. The table for this sample lists 8,500 to 13,000 clones; about 81% of them were counted only once. Approximately 15% of the sample goes to the ten largest clones.

The meaning of the sample's time point label: neoterminal ileum biopsy at postoperative endoscopy, about 6 months after surgery. Adults with ileal or ileocolonic Crohn's disease for whom ileocolonic resection was indicated were considered eligible. Whole ileal mucosal biopsies were stored frozen at -80°C before DNA extraction. Genomic DNA was extracted from frozen whole biopsies with a TRizol-based method and quantified on a NanoDrop 2000 spectrophotometer. Of note for this clone: It lacks a known antigen. There are no base qualities to consult, and no much larger clone falls within one base.

The CDR3, from cysteine to phenylalanine, totals 11 residues. The sequence is cut down to CDR3 DNA, 33 bases in frame from base 1. The V and J ends are trimmed by 1 base and 2 bases, leaving 2 bases between them. Taken from the germline V gene (reference sequence), the CDR1 and CDR2 loops are GTSNPN and SVGIG. This sequence uses TRBV30 and TRBJ2-5, with no D gene named confidently. The sequenced sample consisted of ileal tissue. This receptor was taken from an adult with Crohn's disease. CDR3 sequence: CAWSAQETQYF. The DNA sequence is TGTGCCTGGAGTGCTCAAGAGACCCAGTACTTC.